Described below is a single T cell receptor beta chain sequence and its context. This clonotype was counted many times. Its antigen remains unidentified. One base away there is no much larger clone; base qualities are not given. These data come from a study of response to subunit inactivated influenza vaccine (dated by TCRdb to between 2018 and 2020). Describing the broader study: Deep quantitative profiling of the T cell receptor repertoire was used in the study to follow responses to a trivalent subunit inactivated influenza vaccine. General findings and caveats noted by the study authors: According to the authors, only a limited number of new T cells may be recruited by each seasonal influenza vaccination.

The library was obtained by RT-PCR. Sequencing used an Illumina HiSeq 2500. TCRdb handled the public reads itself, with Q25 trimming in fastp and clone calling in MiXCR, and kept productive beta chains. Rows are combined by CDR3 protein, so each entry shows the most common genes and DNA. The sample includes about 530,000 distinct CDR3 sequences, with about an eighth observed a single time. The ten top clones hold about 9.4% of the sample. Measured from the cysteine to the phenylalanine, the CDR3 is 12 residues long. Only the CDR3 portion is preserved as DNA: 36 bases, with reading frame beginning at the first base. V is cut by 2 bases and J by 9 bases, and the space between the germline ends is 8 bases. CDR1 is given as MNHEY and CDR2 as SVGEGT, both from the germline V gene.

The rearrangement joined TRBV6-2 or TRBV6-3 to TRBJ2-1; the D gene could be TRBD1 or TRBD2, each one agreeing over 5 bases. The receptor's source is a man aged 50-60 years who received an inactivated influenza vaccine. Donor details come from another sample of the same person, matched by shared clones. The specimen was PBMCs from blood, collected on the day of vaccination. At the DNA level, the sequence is TGTGCCAGCAGTTACGTAGGGACTGAGCAGTTCTTC. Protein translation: CASSYVGTEQFF.